The table lists the clone carrying this T cell receptor (beta chain) with a few counts. What it binds is not known. This entry is derived from a study of siplizumab effects on memory and regulatory T cells. Study in general: Each responder-stimulator pair had a siplizumab approximately 1 ug/mL reaction and a drug-free control. Study-wide findings and caveats: Siplizumab significantly brought down the alloreactive sequences that trace back to unstimulated CD4+ memory cells.

Method: immunoSEQ multiplex PCR; TCRdb's copy keeps in-frame clones and lacks some. The table shows several thousand clones, with about 50% occurring only once. A roughly 6-day coculture at 37°C was performed with the mixed lymphocyte reaction cells. Per the germline V gene, CDR1 is WNHNN and CDR2 is SYGVQD (reference sequence). The CDR3 contains 18 residues. V was clipped by 3 bases and J by 1 base; unmatched bases: 11. What was sequenced was CFSE-low (dividing) CD8+ T cells sorted from an allogeneic mixed lymphocyte reaction. This clonotype originated in a human donor in good health; the cells came from an allogeneic mixed lymphocyte reaction. Some clones in this sample may be carry-over from other donors' samples. This chain connects TRBV10-1 to TRBJ2-7; 11 nucleotides line up with TRBD2. DNA for the CDR3: TGCGCCAGCAGTGATCCGAGGCCCGGGACTAGCGGTTCCTACGAGCAGTACTTC. This translates into CASSDPRPGTSGSYEQYF.